This T cell receptor (beta chain) was sequenced during a study of cytomegalovirus exposure and HLA in healthy donors (dated by TCRdb to about 2017). Context from the whole study: According to a later analysis, one platform produced both the 100 to 150 validation repertoires and the roughly 640 repertoires of the first cohort. The aim of the study was to test whether cataloging public T cell receptors could identify signatures of past pathogen exposure. A separate validation cohort of roughly 130 different subjects was used in addition to the 666-subject first cohort. High-throughput TCR immunosequencing, statistical association of individual TCRs with disease status, and machine learning were combined to predict cytomegalovirus infection status. What the study reported, not specific to this receptor: Most TCR sequences were seen in very few donors, while some public TCRs were found in many individuals. Three of the identified cytomegalovirus-associated TCR beta chains were confirmed in vitro to be specific for cytomegalovirus antigens. A total of 164 TCR beta chains were listed by the study as associated with cytomegalovirus. Of the cluster scores, 85% to 95% were above 0 in a later analysis, which found that TCRs clustered in the first cohort also tended to co-occur in the 120 or so validation repertoires. In both the original and validation cohorts, the classifier was reported to diagnose cytomegalovirus status with high specificity and sensitivity. A later analysis had no HLA typing for the validation cohort, so co-occurrence there was scored across all 110 or so repertoires. According to the authors, the approach could potentially be generalized to other disease states and immunological phenotypes.

The germline V gene (reference sequence) specifies LNHDA as CDR1 and SQIVND as CDR2. The CDR3 goes from the cysteine to the phenylalanine over 13 residues. The retained sequence is limited to the CDR3, 39 bases, with the frame set at the first base. Trimming accounts for 6 bases at V and 9 bases at J, while the number of junction bases matched to no gene is 3. The library was prepared using the immunoSEQ multiplex PCR assay. The original pipeline was this. A statistical classification framework was built for diagnosing cytomegalovirus status from the catalog of TCR beta chain sequences. Not all clones reach the TCRdb copy of this immuneACCESS table, which keeps in-frame sequences only. Checked studies attribute under half of the gap to unresolved V genes and leave the rest unexplained. V and J calls and clone size come straight from that table; D and trimming were deduced from the DNA. The sample includes 260,000 or so clones, with about 87% observed a single time. The ten biggest clones cover 2.6% of the sample.

The donors were included in the validation cohort of some 120 subjects, a group kept apart from the approximately 700-subject first cohort. A word on this clone: Its antigen is currently not known. Within one base of it there is no much larger clone, and no base qualities were kept.

The sequence derives from a man between 18 and 29 years old in good health and CMV-seronegative. The specimen was PBMCs. The chain is encoded by TRBV19 joined to TRBJ1-6; TRBD1 fits 9 bases in the junction. The DNA sequence follows: TGTGCCAGTAGCGGGACAGGGAGTTCACCCCTCCACTTT. It is translated as CASSGTGSSPLHF.